The subject of this entry is one TCR beta chain. V lost 8 bases to trimming and J lost 4 bases, with 11 bases between them. Germline lookup yields CDR1 ENHRY and CDR2 SYGVKD. The CDR3 is 12 amino acids. The source of the sample is a study of OX40 agonist ivuxolimab in advanced cancers. Study-wide context: Mean age approximately 66 years, range roughly 23 to 79; roughly 80% male.

The repertoire was sequenced with immunoSEQ multiplex PCR; TCRdb's copy has only in-frame clones and lacks some. The data show 100,000 to 120,000 clones, over 85% seen once. The sequencing used CD4+ or CD8+ T cells sorted from blood, collected in a trial of the OX40 agonist ivuxolimab. The chain is built from TRBV10-3 and TRBJ1-2, with D hard to call. The sequence came from an adult with an advanced solid tumor such as melanoma, head and neck, liver or kidney cancer. The CDR3 nucleotides read TGTGCCATCTCTGACCTACGCTATGGCTACACCTTC. Amino acids: CAISDLRYGYTF.